This T cell receptor beta chain stems from a study of blood T cell repertoires in COVID-19. Worth noting for this clone: Additional DNA sequences in this sample encode the identical CDR3.

Data came from immunoSEQ multiplex PCR; TCRdb stores just in-frame clones and leaves some out. Here the sample spans roughly 250,000 clones, 75% to 95% being singletons. The CDR3 contains 14 residues. V lost 0 bases and J lost 5; bases outside the gene matches: 4. Germline CDR1 SGDLS, CDR2 YYNGEE. The sequencing input was PBMCs or T cells enriched from blood (not recorded which). The rearrangement links TRBV9 to TRBJ2-5; 7 positions agree with TRBD1. This receptor was taken from a woman in her late teens or twenties who had recovered from COVID-19. CDR3 loop: CASSVGQGGETQYF. As DNA, the CDR3 is TGTGCCAGCAGCGTAGGACAGGGTGGGGAGACCCAGTACTTC.